The 8 T cell receptor beta chains below come from one sample, sequenced in a study of CD8+ T cells in alopecia areata. Markers including CD4, CD8alpha, NKG2D and NKG2ACE guided sorting of pooled cutaneous lymph node cells. Following RNA extraction, reverse transcription yielded cDNA that acted as the sequencing template. TCRdb's copy holds only in-frame clones and misses some; the assay was immunoSEQ multiplex PCR. The record shows under 350,000 clones for this sample, with no singletons present. Sequencing was performed on CD4+ T cells sorted from a lymph node. The receptors come from a C3H/HeJ mouse with alopecia areata. Strain haplotype (MHC): H2-k.

A remark on this clone: The germline and genes are mouse ones. The read terminates 4 residues before the CDR3 end, so the remaining end is supplied by the germline J gene. V and J are TRBV19 and TRBJ1-1; TRBD1 matches 7 bases. Trimming took 2 bases from V and 0 from J; bases not matched to a gene: 4. CDR1 and CDR2 (germline): FNHDT, SITEND (reference sequence). The CDR3 has 15 amino acids. The CDR3 is CASSIEGATNTEVFF. The CDR3 DNA, read in part, is TGTGCCAGCAGTATCGAGGGGGCCACAAACACA.

Only a few counts were recorded for this clone. The gene names given are mouse names. The read falls 4 residues short of the CDR3 end, and the missing part is taken from the germline J gene. V usage is TRBV13-1 and J usage is TRBJ1-2, with D possibly matching TRBD1 (6 bases). The V and J ends lost 2 bases and 4 bases respectively, with 15 bases between them. The germline CDR1 and CDR2 sequences are NSHNY and SYGAGN. The CDR3 loop spans 15 amino acids. This CDR3 is CASSERGGPGSDYTF. The sequenced part of the CDR3 DNA is TGTGCCAGCAGTGAGAGGGGGGGGCCGGGCTCC.

About this clone: Gene names follow the mouse nomenclature. The missing CDR3 end, 3 residues past where the read stops, is filled in from the germline J gene. The V gene is TRBV29, the J gene TRBJ1-6; D is ambiguous. TRBJ1-6 is filed as an ORF, its function uncertain. The CDR3 has 15 residues. Trimming took 5 bases from V and 3 from J, leaving 11 bases between them. The germline V gene has CDR1 MSHET and CDR2 SYDVDS. The CDR3 bases that were read are TGTGCTAGCAGTCTACAGAAATTCTATAATTCGCCC. Translated, it gives CASSLQKFYNSP. The CDR3, in full, reads CASSLQKFYNSPLYF.

This clone appeared a few times. Gene and germline names: mouse. The read is 4 residues too short to cover the CDR3 end, so that end is filled in from the germline J gene. The V gene is TRBV14, the J gene TRBJ2-7; D is ambiguous. This CDR3 spans 11 amino acids. Germline V gene data show CDR1 as SGHDT and CDR2 as FRDEAV. The V end lost 5 bases, the J end lost 2 bases, and 5 bases lay between the germline ends. The CDR3 is CASSRTYEQYF. CDR3 DNA, as far as it was read: TGTGCCAGCAGCAGAACCTAT.

This clone was picked up a small number of times. The listed genes are named as in mouse. The CDR3 is cut off 4 residues early in the read; its end comes from the germline J gene. The genes are TRBV5 and TRBJ2-7, with 10 bases matching TRBD1. The CDR3 is 16 amino acids. CDR1 is LGHNA and CDR2 is YNLKQL in the germline V gene (reference sequence). CDR3: CASSQEAGTGDYEQYF. CDR3 DNA (partial): TGTGCCAGCAGCCAAGAAGCCGGGACAGGGGATTAT.

This clone occurred a few times. Genes and germline are mouse. The read ends 4 residues before the CDR3 terminus; that terminus is restored from the germline J gene. The genes are TRBV14 and TRBJ2-3; D is perhaps TRBD2 (6 bases). This CDR3 region has 15 residues. CDR1 SGHDT and CDR2 FRDEAV come from the germline V gene. Between the trimmed V and J ends, which lost 4 bases and 0 bases, there was a span of 12 bases. This chain's CDR3 is CASSPDWTSAETLYF. The sequenced part of the CDR3 DNA is TGTGCCAGCAGTCCCGACTGGACTAGTGCAGAA. Combining the CDR3 with reference TRBV14 and TRBJ2-3 gives the whole variable domain EAGVTQSPRYAVLQEGQAVSFWCDPISGHDTLYWYQQPRDQGPQLLVYFRDEAVIDNSQLPSDRFSAVRPKGTNSTLKIQSAKQGDTATYLCASSPDWTSAETLYFGSGTRLTVL.

About this clone itself: The genes are named according to mouse. The read halts 4 residues ahead of the CDR3 end, with the missing end drawn from the germline J gene. The chain carries TRBV17 and TRBJ1-1; 9 nucleotides agree with TRBD1. This CDR3 region has 14 residues. CDR1 MNHDT and CDR2 YYDKIL come from the germline V gene. The part of the CDR3 DNA that was read is TGTGCTAGCAGTAGACCGGGACAGGGAACA. Translated, it gives CASSRPGQGT. The entire CDR3 reads CASSRPGQGTEVFF.

This clone was found a few times. The genes and germline here are from mouse. The read stops 4 residues short of the end of the CDR3; the missing end is completed from the germline J gene. Other DNA sequences in the sample encode the same CDR3. The rearrangement uses TRBV1 and TRBJ2-1; D perhaps matches TRBD1 (6 bases). The CDR3 has 15 amino acids. The germline CDR1 and CDR2 sequences are NSQYPW and LRSPGD (reference sequence). The germline V and J ends were trimmed by 1 base and 1 base, with 8 bases remaining between them. CDR3 bases read: TGCACCTGCAGTGCAGCCGGACAGAACTATGCT. Protein: CTCSAAGQNYA. The whole CDR3 region reads CTCSAAGQNYAEQFF.